This T cell receptor (beta chain) originates from a study of cytomegalovirus exposure and HLA in healthy donors. The CDR3 totals 13 residues. The V end was cut by 10 bases, the J end by 1 base, with 10 bases between. Germline V gene data show CDR1 as MNHNY and CDR2 as SVGAGI (reference sequence). Only a few counts were recorded for this clone. Its antigen remains unknown. PCR amplification relied on 60 Vbeta primers (plus 13 Jbeta primers). Profiling relied on immunoSEQ multiplex PCR, and the TCRdb table lists in-frame clones only, not all of them. The table records approximately 100,000 clones, 75% of them present only once. Study-level results: Earlier analysis looked at TCR beta V segments, and most were productive about 87% or about 30% of the time. Among the CMV-associated chains, three were confirmed in vitro as specific for CMV antigens. Some V segments, TRBV6-2 and TRBV6-3 among them, were indistinguishable and were therefore excluded. In a later analysis, HLA-associated beta chains showed higher expansion and lower generation probabilities than comparable chains.

This sequence was found in a male donor in good health and CMV-seropositive. Sequencing was performed on PBMCs. The chain recombines TRBV6-6 with TRBJ2-2; a possible D gene is TRBD1 (6 bases). The CDR3 is CAINRVNTGELFF. CDR3 in DNA: TGTGCCATCAACAGGGTGAACACCGGGGAGCTGTTTTTT.